The 23 T cell receptor beta chains reported below all come from one sample, sequenced in a study of cytomegalovirus exposure and HLA in healthy donors. Primers for the PCR totalled 60 Vbeta and 13 Jbeta. The assay was immunoSEQ multiplex PCR, and TCRdb's table has in-frame clones only and misses some. Of around 57,000 clones detected, more than 80% appear once; the ten largest clones hold over 1.2%. Material for sequencing was PBMCs. The receptors were gathered from a man younger than 40 in good health and CMV-seropositive.

The chain combines TRBV25-1 with TRBJ2-1; maybe TRBD1 (6 bases). Trimming cost V 5 bases and J 2 bases, with 7 bases left between them. Germline V lookup: CDR1 MGHDK, CDR2 SYGVNS. CDR3 length: 13 residues. The CDR3 sequence: CASSRTAYNEQFF. In DNA form, the CDR3 reads TGTGCCAGCAGTCGGACAGCCTACAATGAGCAGTTCTTC. Full variable domain (rest looked up from reference TRBV25-1 and TRBJ2-1): EADIYQTPRYLVIGTGKKITLECSQTMGHDKMYWYQQDPGMELHLIHYSYGVNSTEKGDLSSESTVSRIRTEHFPLTLESARPSHTSQYLCASSRTAYNEQFFGPGTRLTVL.

The V gene is TRBV19, the J gene TRBJ2-1, with 7 positions matching TRBD2. The CDR3 spans 15 residues. Germline V gene data show CDR1 as LNHDA and CDR2 as SQIVND (reference sequence). The ends lost 5 bases at V and 4 bases at J; junction bases unmatched: 8. The CDR3 bases are TGTGCCAGTAGTCTTCAGCGGGGCCGATACAATGAGCAGTTCTTC. Translating it yields CASSLQRGRYNEQFF.

The chain is built from TRBV6-6 and TRBJ2-2; 9 positions agree with TRBD1. Germline V gives CDR1 MNHNY, CDR2 SVGAGI (reference sequence). CDR3 length: 15 residues. V dropped 5 bases and J dropped 0; count of bases not matched to a gene: 1. This CDR3 reads CASSRQGANTGELFF. CDR3 DNA: TGTGCCAGCAGTAGACAGGGGGCGAACACCGGGGAGCTGTTTTTT.

The chain couples TRBV19 to TRBJ1-2; D is uncertain. Deletions cut 3 bases from V and 5 bases from J, with 10 bases between. Germline V gene sequence: CDR1 LNHDA, CDR2 SQIVND (reference sequence). CDR3 length: 13 residues. As DNA, the CDR3 is TGTGCCAGTAGTATTTCCAGGACTTATGGCTACACCTTC. Amino acid sequence: CASSISRTYGYTF.

This clone was found once. This chain links TRBV7-2 with TRBJ2-3; D gene ambiguous. The CDR3 length is 15 residues. CDR1 SGHTA and CDR2 FQGNSA come from the germline V gene. Trimming removed 1 base from V and 3 bases from J, with 11 bases in between. The CDR3 DNA is TGTGCCAGCAGCTTAGATGGCAAAATGACAGATACGCAGTATTTT. This gives the protein CASSLDGKMTDTQYF.

The chain recombines TRBV7-2 with TRBJ2-7, with TRBD2 identical over 10 bases. V lost 4 bases, J lost 6 bases, and 12 bases stayed unmatched. From germline, CDR1 is SGHTA and CDR2 FQGNSA. CDR3 length equals 16 residues. CDR3: CASSSASGSSSGEQYF. The CDR3 coding sequence is TGTGCCAGCAGCTCCGCTAGCGGGAGTTCTTCAGGCGAGCAGTACTTC.

V and J are TRBV5-1 and TRBJ1-4; TRBD1 aligns across 8 bases. Germline CDR1 SGHRS, CDR2 YFSETQ. The CDR3 runs to 15 residues. Trimming at V came to 4 bases and at J to 8 bases, leaving 10 bases not matched to a gene. The CDR3 sequence is CASSQRTGSKEKLFF. CDR3 nucleotides: TGCGCCAGCAGCCAAAGGACAGGGAGTAAGGAAAAACTGTTTTTT. The full variable domain, completed using reference TRBV5-1 and TRBJ1-4, is KAGVTQTPRYLIKTRGQQVTLSCSPISGHRSVSWYQQTPGQGLQFLFEYFSETQRNKGNFPGRFSGRQFSNSRSEMNVSTLELGDSALYLCASSQRTGSKEKLFFGSGTQLSVL.

The chain joins TRBV25-1 to TRBJ2-6, with D possibly TRBD2 on 6 matching bases. V was cut by 2 bases and J by 2 bases, with 10 bases left in between. Germline CDR1 reads MGHDK; CDR2 reads SYGVNS. The CDR3 runs 16 residues. The CDR3 coding sequence is TGTGCCAGCAGTGAAGTTCGCGGGGCTGGGGCCAACGTCCTGACTTTC. Encoded protein: CASSEVRGAGANVLTF. Together with reference TRBV25-1 and TRBJ2-6, the CDR3 gives the full variable domain: EADIYQTPRYLVIGTGKKITLECSQTMGHDKMYWYQQDPGMELHLIHYSYGVNSTEKGDLSSESTVSRIRTEHFPLTLESARPSHTSQYLCASSEVRGAGANVLTFGAGSRLTVL.

The chain joins TRBV5-1 to TRBJ2-7; 8 bases match TRBD2. Trimming cost V 0 bases and J 6 bases; bases outside gene matches: 2. CDR1 and CDR2 from the germline V gene are SGHRS and YFSETQ. This CDR3 is built from 13 residues. CDR3 in amino acids: CASSLVAGPEQYF. The CDR3 region has the DNA TGCGCCAGCAGCTTGGTAGCGGGGCCCGAGCAGTACTTC.

The chain combines TRBV6-1 with TRBJ1-1; 8 nucleotides align to TRBD1. The CDR3 is 14 residues long. V dropped 5 bases and J dropped 1; count of bases not matched to a gene: 3. The germline CDR1 and CDR2 sequences are MNHNS and SASEGT. The CDR3: CASSLTGANTEAFF. DNA of the CDR3: TGTGCCAGCAGTCTGACAGGGGCGAACACTGAAGCTTTCTTT.

The chain employs TRBV7-2 and TRBJ2-1; TRBD1 aligns across 7 bases. The CDR3 length is 15 residues. The V and J ends lost 7 bases and 4 bases, in that order; junction bases with no gene match: 10. Germline V gene data show CDR1 as SGHTA and CDR2 as FQGNSA. DNA for the CDR3: TGTGCCAGCACCCGAAGTCAGGGGGAATACAATGAGCAGTTCTTC. This sequence encodes CASTRSQGEYNEQFF. Variable domain in full (rest from reference TRBV7-2 and TRBJ2-1): GAGVSQSPSNKVTEKGKDVELRCDPISGHTALYWYRQSLGQGLEFLIYFQGNSAPDKSGLPSDRFSAERTGGSVSTLTIQRTQQEDSAVYLCASTRSQGEYNEQFFGPGTRLTVL.

The chain combines TRBV6-6 with TRBJ2-2; no reliable D call. With 5 bases removed from V and 0 bases from J, the gap between germline ends came to 10 bases. This CDR3 comprises 15 residues. The germline CDR1 and CDR2 sequences are MNHNY and SVGAGI (reference sequence). As DNA, the CDR3 is TGTGCCAGCAGTCCCTTTACAGCGAACACCGGGGAGCTGTTTTTT. This sequence encodes CASSPFTANTGELFF.

This clone has only a few counts. The J gene is TRBJ2-2, the V gene TRBV30; 8 bases map to TRBD2. With 0 bases clipped from V and 5 bases from J, the junction kept 5 bases outside the gene matches. Looked up from germline, CDR1 is GTSNPN and CDR2 is SVGIG (reference sequence). The CDR3 covers 15 residues. Here the CDR3 reads CAWSVPGRGTGELFF. DNA of the CDR3: TGTGCCTGGAGTGTACCCGGGAGGGGAACCGGGGAGCTGTTTTTT.

This chain connects TRBV6-1 to TRBJ1-3; D gene uncertain. Trimming left V 3 bases short and J 2 bases short, with 14 bases between. Germline values: CDR1 MNHNS, CDR2 SASEGT. The CDR3 runs 16 residues. This CDR3 is CASSEGQPGTGNTIYF. CDR3 sequence (DNA): TGTGCCAGCAGTGAGGGTCAGCCAGGTACTGGAAACACCATATATTTT.

The chain uses TRBV27 and TRBJ1-1; 7 bases map to TRBD1. The germline gives CDR1 MNHEY, CDR2 SMNVEV (reference sequence). The CDR3 extends over 18 amino acids. V shed 4 bases, J shed 0 bases, and the junction held 14 bases outside the gene matches. The CDR3: CASSSPTGPSPMNTEAFF. CDR3 bases: TGTGCCAGCAGTTCCCCGACAGGGCCCTCACCTATGAACACTGAAGCTTTCTTT.

A remark on this clone: The junction shows a germline mismatch at one end, possibly a read error. The genes are TRBV7-7 and TRBJ2-7, with 8 nucleotides matching TRBD1. The CDR3 sequence is 15 residues long. The germline V gene has CDR1 SSHAT and CDR2 FNYEAQ (reference sequence). CDR3 bases: TGTGCTAGCAGCTTAGCGGTCGGACAGGGCTACGAGCAGTACTTC. Translation: CASSLAVGQGYEQYF.

The J gene is TRBJ2-7, the V gene TRBV28; D uncertain. This CDR3 has 16 amino acids. Per germline, CDR1 MDHEN and CDR2 SYDVKM. Trimming pared 5 bases from V and 3 bases from J, leaving 20 bases between. DNA for the CDR3: TGTGCCAGCAGTCCCAAGGAGCGACCGGGTAACTACGAGCAGTACTTC. As protein: CASSPKERPGNYEQYF.

This clone was counted between two and nine times. This chain uses TRBV4-2 with TRBJ2-7; the D gene is possibly TRBD1 (6 bases). The germline V gene encodes CDR1 LGHNA and CDR2 YNFKEQ. V lost 3 bases to trimming and J lost 3 bases, with 12 bases between them. The CDR3 length is 14 residues. The CDR3 region has the DNA TGTGCCAGCAGCCAGACAGGCCCAATCTACGAGCAGTACTTC. This codes for CASSQTGPIYEQYF.

J is TRBJ2-1 and V is TRBV6-5; 11 bases are a match to TRBD2. Trimming took 6 bases from V and 9 from J; bases not matched to a gene: 10. The length of the CDR3 is 15 residues. Per germline, CDR1 MNHEY and CDR2 SVGAGI. CDR3 protein: CASRFSGRARTEQFF. The CDR3 DNA sequence: TGTGCCAGCAGGTTTAGCGGGAGGGCACGCACTGAGCAGTTCTTC.

Only a few counts were recorded for this clone. This rearrangement joins TRBV19 to TRBJ1-1; tentatively, D is TRBD1 (5 bases). V lost 3 bases and J lost 3, with 11 bases in between. Germline values: CDR1 LNHDA, CDR2 SQIVND (reference sequence). There are 14 residues in the CDR3. The CDR3 loop reads CASSILGGDTEAFF. CDR3 DNA: TGTGCCAGTAGTATTTTGGGAGGGGACACTGAAGCTTTCTTT.

This sequence joins TRBV28 and TRBJ1-1; unclear D gene. The CDR3 totals 8 residues. Germline CDR1 and CDR2: MDHEN and SYDVKM. Trimming took 8 bases from V and 9 from J, leaving 4 bases between them. The CDR3 sequence: CASGKAFF. CDR3 nucleotide sequence: TGTGCCAGCGGCAAAGCTTTCTTT.

The rearrangement links TRBV19 to TRBJ1-1; D gene unclear. The CDR3 runs to 13 residues. The germline V gene has CDR1 LNHDA and CDR2 SQIVND (reference sequence). Deletions cut 5 bases from V and 2 bases from J, with 9 bases between. The CDR3 sequence is CASSPRLNTEAFF. CDR3 DNA: TGTGCCAGTAGTCCGCGTCTAAACACTGAAGCTTTCTTT.

V and J are TRBV2 and TRBJ1-5; D possibly corresponds to TRBD1 (6 bases). The CDR3 sequence is 14 residues long. V gave up 2 bases and J gave up 3 bases, with 8 bases separating them. Germline CDR1 and CDR2: SNHLY and FYNNEI. The CDR3 reads CASSEPGDNQPQHF. In DNA, the CDR3 is TGTGCCAGCAGTGAACCAGGGGACAATCAGCCCCAGCATTTT.